This TCR beta chain emerged from a study of persistence of HIV-infected CD4 T cells. This CDR3 has 14 amino acids. Trimming stripped 6 bases from V and 5 bases from J, with 16 bases between. Germline V gene sequence: CDR1 SGHTA, CDR2 FQGNSA. Overlapping HIV-1 Gag 15-mer peptides at approximately 0.96 ug per peptide per mL were used. Memory cells lacking CD40L and CD69 with high CD45RO were sorted. PBMCs were depleted of CD8+ T cells before stimulation. Turning to this clone: Its specificity is unknown.

Sequencing used immunoSEQ version 4 in survey mode. This table comes from immunoSEQ multiplex PCR, and its TCRdb copy is limited to in-frame clones, with some not included. The table has approximately 35,000 clones, approximately 78% seen once. Overall study results and limits: Within sorted populations, more oligoclonal TCRs accompanied more oligoclonal proviruses. Degenerate expanded CDR3beta sequences were enriched among CMV- and Gag-responding cells.

The input for sequencing was cultured CD4+ T cells from PBMCs, taken from a patient who received antiretroviral therapy. The chain combines TRBV7-2 with TRBJ2-5; the D gene could be TRBD1 or TRBD2 (5 bases each). The TCR was taken from an adult with HIV. The donor label of this sample is uncertain. The CDR3 DNA follows: TGTGCCAGCAGACATAGAGGGGATGCGGAGACCCAGTACTTC. It codes for CASRHRGDAETQYF.